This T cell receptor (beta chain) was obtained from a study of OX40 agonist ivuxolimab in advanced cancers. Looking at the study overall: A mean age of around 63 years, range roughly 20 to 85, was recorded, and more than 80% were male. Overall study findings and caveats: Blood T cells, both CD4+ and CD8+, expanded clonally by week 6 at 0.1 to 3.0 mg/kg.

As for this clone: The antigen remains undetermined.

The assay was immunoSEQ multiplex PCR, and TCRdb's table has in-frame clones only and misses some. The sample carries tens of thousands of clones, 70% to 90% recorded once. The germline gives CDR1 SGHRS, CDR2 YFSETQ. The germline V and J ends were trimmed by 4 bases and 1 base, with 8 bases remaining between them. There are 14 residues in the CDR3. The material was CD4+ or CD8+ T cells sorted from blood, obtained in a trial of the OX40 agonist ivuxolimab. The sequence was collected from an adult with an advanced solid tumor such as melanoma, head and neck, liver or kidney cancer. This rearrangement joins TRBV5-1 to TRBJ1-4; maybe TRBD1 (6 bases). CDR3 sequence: CASSPGETNEKLFF. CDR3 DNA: TGCGCCAGCAGCCCAGGGGAAACTAATGAAAAACTGTTTTTT.